The entry that follows covers one T cell receptor beta chain sequence. These data originate in a study of T cells expressing NK-cell markers. Germline-derived CDR1 and CDR2 are SGHNT and YYREEE (reference sequence). This CDR3 comprises 16 residues. Using the 5' RACE reads, TCRdb records one entry per CDR3 protein without DNA. The table gives under 600,000 distinct CDR3 sequences; the top ten clones make up around 1.4% of it. The specimen was blood T cells: a sorted CD56 or NKG2C T cell subset, CD4+ or CD8+ T cells, or bulk PBMC T cells (not recorded which). This TCR was recovered from a woman aged 45-65 years in good health. The chain combines TRBV5-4 with TRBJ2-1; no DNA is available, so the TRBD2 call from TCRdb remains unchecked. The CDR3 here is CASSPGGPASYNEQFF.